This T cell receptor beta chain was obtained from a study of vaccination effects on CD4 cells after COVID-19. General study points: At late timepoints after vaccination, vaccine- and infection-induced clones shrank markedly.

In germline, CDR1 is SGHRS, CDR2 YFSETQ. The CDR3 is 14 amino acids. V lost 4 bases, J lost 4 bases, and 7 bases stayed unmatched. Expansion with viral peptide pools was applied to antigen-specific CD4+ T cells by the ViraFEST assay prior to sequencing. CD4+ T cell isolation took place after approximately 11 days of culture. The healthy vaccine recipients, who had no prior SARS-CoV-2 infection, showed negative nucleocapsid antibodies. Comments on this clone: Its antigen is unidentified.

Clones were read by immunoSEQ multiplex PCR, and TCRdb kept only the in-frame ones, dropping some. Of fewer than 30,000 clones in the sample, 60% to 85% were seen once. Here the sequenced sample was CD4+ T cells from PBMCs cultured with HCoV-OC43 spike peptides, taken before COVID-19 vaccination. The sample's subset: HCoV-OC43 spike overlapping peptide pool stimulation. The rearrangement uses TRBV5-1 and TRBJ2-7, with 8 bases matching TRBD1. The receptor's source is a human donor who received a COVID-19 vaccine. The CDR3 nucleotides are TGCGCCAGCAGCACGGACAGGGCTATGTACGAGCAGTACTTC. The encoded protein is CASSTDRAMYEQYF.